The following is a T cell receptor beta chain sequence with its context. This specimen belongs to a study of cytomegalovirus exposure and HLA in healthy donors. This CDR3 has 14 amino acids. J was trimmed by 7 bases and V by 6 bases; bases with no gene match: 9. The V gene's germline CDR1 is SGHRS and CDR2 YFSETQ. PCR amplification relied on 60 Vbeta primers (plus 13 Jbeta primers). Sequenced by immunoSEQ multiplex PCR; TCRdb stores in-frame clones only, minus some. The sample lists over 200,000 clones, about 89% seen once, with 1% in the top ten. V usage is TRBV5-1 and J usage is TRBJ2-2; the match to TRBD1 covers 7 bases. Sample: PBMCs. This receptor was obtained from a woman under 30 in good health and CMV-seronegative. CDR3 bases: TGCGCCAGCACCCACGAGGGGGCGAGCGGGGAGCTGTTTTTT. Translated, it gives CASTHEGASGELFF.